This T cell receptor beta chain was obtained from a study of blood T cells in healthy people across ages. The second PCR ran roughly 7 to 12 cycles with a sample-barcoded 5' primer and J-beta primers. TCRdb used MiXCR to reprocess the 5' RACE reads, holding one entry per CDR3 protein. This sample has over 950,000 distinct CDR3 sequences, with roughly 51% found just once. The CDR3 runs to 15 residues. After removal of 4 bases from V and 2 bases from J, the junction contained 5 bases not matched to a gene. CDR1 DFQATT and CDR2 SNEGSKA come from the germline V gene (reference sequence). This clonotype was counted between two and nine times. A much larger clone sits a single nucleotide away, making a read error possible.

Source material: blood. The chain has TRBV20-1 and TRBJ2-7; 13 bases are shared with TRBD2. This clonotype was obtained from a woman aged 55-69 years in good health. The CDR3 nucleotides are TGCAGTGCTAAATCCGGGACTAGCGGGACCTACGAGCAGTACTTC. Encoded protein: CSAKSGTSGTYEQYF.